Listed below are T cell receptor beta chains from one sample, sequenced in a study of T cell changes during pregnancy in multiple sclerosis. Some clones are missing from TCRdb's copy, which holds only in-frame ones; the method was immunoSEQ multiplex PCR. The top ten hold 0.64% of the sample, which has fewer than 60,000 clones, over 80% seen once. This sample comprised CD4+ T cells from peripheral blood mononuclear cells, obtained after pregnancy. Receptors originate from a female donor with multiple sclerosis, enrolled in a pregnancy study. CDR3s include the opening cysteine and the closing phenylalanine or tryptophan. The D gene is left open where the match is weak. Clone size is not always given. Where it is, it says once, few, many or a class for expanded clones.

v_call	d_call	j_call	clone_size	cdr3_aa	cdr3_nt
TRBV6-5	TRBD1	TRBJ1-4	.	CASSSTGQGNEKLFF	TGTGCCAGCAGTTCAACGGGACAGGGGAATGAAAAACTGTTTTTT
TRBV7-2	.	TRBJ2-5	.	CASSLVLAETQYF	TGTGCCAGCAGCTTAGTACTAGCAGAGACCCAGTACTTC
TRBV7-3	TRBD1	TRBJ1-1	once	CASSLNRGLTEAFF	TGTGCCAGCAGCTTAAACAGGGGGCTTACTGAAGCTTTCTTT
TRBV30	TRBD1	TRBJ1-4	.	CAWSHRGRGSEKLFF	TGTGCCTGGAGTCACAGGGGTAGGGGAAGTGAAAAACTGTTTTTT
TRBV19	.	TRBJ2-3	once	CASSASWGLTDTQYF	TGTGCCAGTAGTGCCTCGTGGGGCCTCACAGATACGCAGTATTTT
TRBV5-5	.	TRBJ1-2	once	CASSLESGRMYGYTF	TGTGCCAGCAGCTTGGAGTCAGGTAGAATGTATGGCTACACCTTC
TRBV11-3	TRBD1	TRBJ1-6	.	CASSRSPGGNSPLHF	TGTGCCAGCAGCCGATCCCCAGGGGGGAATTCACCCCTCCACTTT
TRBV12-2	.	TRBJ1-5	.	CASRLVGRNQPQHF	TGTGCAAGTCGCTTAGTGGGCCGTAATCAGCCCCAGCATTTT
TRBV7-2	TRBD2	TRBJ2-3	.	CASSLRAGVAGRTDTQYF	TGTGCCAGCAGCTTAAGGGCAGGGGTAGCGGGGCGGACAGATACGCAGTATTTT
TRBV7-2	TRBD1	TRBJ2-4	.	CASSSRTGNPTQNIQYF	TGTGCCAGCAGCTCCCGGACAGGCAACCCAACGCAAAACATTCAGTACTTC